A single sample is the source of the 23 T cell receptor beta chains below, sequenced in a study of T cell repertoires in cytomegalovirus infection. Each CDR3 protein is one row after TCRdb ran MiXCR on the reads. Altogether some 270,000 distinct CDR3 sequences are present, more than 15% being singletons, with the ten largest covering around half. The specimen was CD8+ T cells from PBMCs. These receptors all come from a human donor in good health (CMV status not recorded). Some clones in this sample may be carry-over from other donors' samples.

The chain is built from TRBV29-1 and TRBJ2-7; D possibly corresponds to TRBD1 (6 bases). V lost 5 bases and J 3 bases, leaving 26 bases between the germline ends. This CDR3 spans 17 amino acids. The V gene's germline CDR1 is SQVTM and CDR2 ANQGSEA. The CDR3 reads CSVLYNPPGASLYEQYF. CDR3 sequence (DNA): TGCAGCGTTCTATATAACCCCCCAGGGGCGTCCCTCTACGAGCAGTACTTC.

This clonotype was detected ten times or more. This chain uses TRBV7-9 with TRBJ2-3, with 11 bases lining up with TRBD2. The V and J ends lost 5 bases and 3 bases, in that order; junction bases with no gene match: 7. Per germline, CDR1 SEHNR and CDR2 FQNEAQ (reference sequence). This CDR3 has 16 amino acids. The CDR3, as DNA: TGTGCCAGCAGCACCCGACTAGCGGGGTTAACAGATACGCAGTATTTT. Translating gives CASSTRLAGLTDTQYF.

This clonotype turned up a few times. The V call is TRBV27, the J call TRBJ2-7; either TRBD1 or TRBD2 may fit D (5 bases each). Germline lookup yields CDR1 MNHEY and CDR2 SMNVEV (reference sequence). The CDR3 totals 17 residues. With 2 bases removed from V and 2 bases from J, the gap between germline ends came to 19 bases. CDR3 coding DNA: TGTGCCAGCAGTTTAACCTCCCCCCGGGGCAGTGCCTACGAGCAGTACTTC. Translating gives CASSLTSPRGSAYEQYF.

This clonotype has ten or more counts. The chain carries TRBV6-1 and TRBJ1-5; unclear D gene. CDR3 length: 15 residues. Trimming stripped 7 bases from V and 0 bases from J, with 13 bases between. In germline, CDR1 is MNHNS, CDR2 SASEGT. The CDR3 spells CASKPRRHSNQPQHF. Here the CDR3 DNA reads TGTGCCAGCAAACCGAGACGGCATAGCAATCAGCCCCAGCATTTT.

The table lists this clonotype with a few counts. This chain connects TRBV20-1 to TRBJ2-1; the D gene is possibly TRBD2 (7 bases). Per the germline V gene, CDR1 is DFQATT and CDR2 is SNEGSKA (reference sequence). V gave up 4 bases and J gave up 4 bases, with 17 bases separating them. CDR3 length: 15 residues. The CDR3, as DNA: TGCAGTGCTATGAATCCGGGGGGCCCTTACAATGAGCAGTTCTTC. Translated: CSAMNPGGPYNEQFF.

This clonotype has more than one count but fewer than ten. The V and J genes are TRBV18 and TRBJ2-4; D unresolved. Between the trimmed V and J ends, which lost 5 bases and 1 base, there was a span of 12 bases. Germline loops: CDR1 KGHSH, CDR2 LQKENI. The CDR3 sequence is 15 residues long. The CDR3 reads CASSFGVSAKNIQYF. CDR3 coding DNA: TGTGCCAGCTCATTTGGGGTGTCGGCCAAAAACATTCAGTACTTC.

At least ten counts were recorded for this clonotype. The CDR3 nucleotides are TGCAGCGTTAACCGACAGTACACTGAAGCTTTCTTT. Translation gives CSVNRQYTEAFF. V and J are TRBV29-1 and TRBJ1-1; tentatively, D is TRBD1 (5 bases). Germline assignment: CDR1 SQVTM and CDR2 ANQGSEA. The germline V and J ends were trimmed by 5 bases and 3 bases, with 10 bases remaining between them. The CDR3 runs 12 residues.

This clonotype occurred a few times. This chain uses TRBV6-1 with TRBJ1-4, with 7 bases that match TRBD1. From germline, CDR1 is MNHNS and CDR2 SASEGT. Trimming cost V 6 bases and J 6 bases; bases outside gene matches: 10. This CDR3 contains 15 residues. The CDR3 reads CASSPEVGGDEKLFF. CDR3 in DNA: TGTGCCAGCAGCCCTGAAGTAGGGGGCGATGAAAAACTGTTTTTT.

This rearrangement joins TRBV7-9 to TRBJ1-4, with D possibly matching TRBD1 (6 bases). The CDR3 is 13 residues long. V was trimmed by 2 bases and J by 15 bases, leaving 16 bases between them. CDR1 and CDR2 from the germline V gene are SEHNR and FQNEAQ (reference sequence). CDR3 in DNA: TGTGCCAGCAGCTTATTAAGGGACAAGGAGGTGTTTTTT. Translation gives CASSLLRDKEVFF.

This clonotype has only a few counts. The CDR3 DNA is TGTGCCAGCAGTTCCTCGTATAGTCGTGGGCAAGAGACCCAGTACTTC. It specifies CASSSSYSRGQETQYF. V and J are TRBV28 and TRBJ2-5; D is uncertain. Trimming stripped 4 bases from V and 2 bases from J, with 17 bases between. Germline V lookup: CDR1 MDHEN, CDR2 SYDVKM. This CDR3 spans 16 amino acids. The whole variable domain, remainder taken from reference TRBV28 and TRBJ2-5, is DVKVTQSSRYLVKRTGEKVFLECVQDMDHENMFWYRQDPGLGLRLIYFSYDVKMKEKGDIPEGYSVSREKKERFSLILESASTNQTSMYLCASSSSYSRGQETQYFGPGTRLLVL.

This clonotype came up many times. V is TRBV7-8 and J is TRBJ2-1, with D uncertain. V lost 1 base and J 5 bases, leaving 9 bases between the germline ends. Looked up from germline, CDR1 is SGHVS and CDR2 is FQNEAQ. The CDR3 totals 14 residues. The CDR3 DNA reads TGTGCCAGCAGCTTAGAGTCGGGTCACAATGAGCAGTTCTTC. It yields the protein CASSLESGHNEQFF. Drawing the rest from reference TRBV7-8 and TRBJ2-1, the complete variable domain is GAGVSQSPRYKVAKRGQDVALRCDPISGHVSLFWYQQALGQGPEFLTYFQNEAQLDKSGLPSDRFFAERPEGSVSTLKIQRTQQEDSAVYLCASSLESGHNEQFFGPGTRLTVL.

This clonotype was seen repeatedly, ten times or more. The chain recombines TRBV7-2 with TRBJ2-1; no definite D call. V lost 7 bases and J 2 bases, leaving 9 bases between the germline ends. The CDR3 spans 13 residues. Germline V lookup: CDR1 SGHTA, CDR2 FQGNSA. The CDR3 sequence is CASNWTPYNEQFF. Written as DNA, the CDR3 is TGTGCCAGCAATTGGACCCCCTACAATGAGCAGTTCTTC.

In this sample, this clonotype turned up a few times. This rearrangement joins TRBV4-1 to TRBJ1-2; D call uncertain. The CDR3 is 13 residues long. Germline V gene data show CDR1 as MGHRA and CDR2 as YSYEKL. Trimming left V 6 bases short and J 8 bases short, with 16 bases between. The CDR3, as DNA: TGCGCCAGCAGGTCCGGCCAACTTTCGGGCTACACCTTC. Protein sequence: CASRSGQLSGYTF.

There are many counts of this clonotype. The chain has TRBV12-3 or TRBV12-4 and TRBJ2-1; no clear D. The CDR3 has 11 amino acids. V was clipped by 6 bases and J by 8 bases, with 8 bases between them. This CDR3 is CASSYRDEQFF. The CDR3 DNA is TGTGCCAGCAGCTATCGGGATGAGCAGTTCTTC.

This clonotype was counted at least ten times. The V call is TRBV14, the J call TRBJ1-2; possibly TRBD1 for D (5 bases). With 4 bases removed from V and 4 bases from J, the gap between germline ends came to 10 bases. The CDR3 runs to 13 residues. In germline, CDR1 is SGHDN, CDR2 FVKESK. CDR3 sequence (DNA): TGTGCCAGCAGCCCGGGGCAGACCTATGGCTACACCTTC. Translation: CASSPGQTYGYTF. Supplemented by reference TRBV14 and TRBJ1-2, the full variable domain reads EAGVTQFPSHSVIEKGQTVTLRCDPISGHDNLYWYRRVMGKEIKFLLHFVKESKQDESGMPNNRFLAERTGGTYSTLKVQPAELEDSGVYFCASSPGQTYGYTFGSGTRLTVV.

The chain combines TRBV2 with TRBJ1-3; D unresolved. The germline CDR1 and CDR2 sequences are SNHLY and FYNNEI. The CDR3 has 16 amino acids. V lost 1 base and J lost 4, with 14 bases in between. The CDR3 nucleotides read TGTGCCAGCAGTGAAGTTAGGGTGGCCAGCGGAAACACCATATATTTT. Residues: CASSEVRVASGNTIYF.

This clonotype was observed at least ten times. The chain uses TRBV7-2 and TRBJ2-1; the D gene is possibly TRBD1 (6 bases). CDR1 and CDR2 (germline): SGHTA, FQGNSA. CDR3 size: 16 residues. Deletions cut 1 base from V and 2 bases from J, with 12 bases between. The DNA for the CDR3 is TGTGCCAGCAGCTTAGTGGGCCCAGGGGCCTACAATGAGCAGTTCTTC. Its protein is CASSLVGPGAYNEQFF.

The sample holds many counts of this clonotype. The chain employs TRBV2 and TRBJ1-1; unclear D gene. CDR1 and CDR2 from the germline V gene are SNHLY and FYNNEI. The CDR3 sequence is 13 residues long. Trimming took off 5 bases at V and 3 bases at J, with 10 bases between the two ends. The CDR3 DNA follows: TGTGCCAGCAGTTGGACTGGGGACACTGAAGCTTTCTTT. Amino acids: CASSWTGDTEAFF.

The chain uses TRBV18 and TRBJ1-1; possibly TRBD1 for D (5 bases). V dropped 1 base and J dropped 3 bases, with 18 bases sitting between them. CDR3 size: 17 residues. The germline gives CDR1 KGHSH, CDR2 LQKENI. DNA of the CDR3: TGTGCCAGCTCACCACAGGGGCCCGAATGGATAGACACTGAAGCTTTCTTT. Its translation is CASSPQGPEWIDTEAFF. Full variable domain (rest looked up from reference TRBV18 and TRBJ1-1): NAGVMQNPRHLVRRRGQEARLRCSPMKGHSHVYWYRQLPEEGLKFMVYLQKENIIDESGMPKERFSAEFPKEGPSILRIQQVVRGDSAAYFCASSPQGPEWIDTEAFFGQGTRLTVV.

This clonotype was counted between two and nine times. V usage is TRBV27 and J usage is TRBJ1-2; no definite D call. The CDR3 extends over 15 amino acids. CDR1 MNHEY and CDR2 SMNVEV come from the germline V gene (reference sequence). Deletions cut 4 bases from V and 1 base from J, with 13 bases between. CDR3 bases: TGTGCCAGCAGTTCACTCCGTGTGGTTAACTATGGCTACACCTTC. This translates into CASSSLRVVNYGYTF.

The chain joins TRBV10-3 to TRBJ2-7, with TRBD1 matching 8 bases. The CDR3 extends over 15 amino acids. Unmatched junction bases numbered 7, after V lost 6 bases and J lost 0 bases. Germline assignment: CDR1 ENHRY and CDR2 SYGVKD. DNA of the CDR3: TGTGCCATCAGCGTCCGGGACAGGTTCTCCTACGAGCAGTACTTC. This sequence encodes CAISVRDRFSYEQYF.

The rearrangement joins TRBV2 to TRBJ2-1; the match to TRBD1 covers 9 bases. Trimming at V came to 6 bases and at J to 8 bases, leaving 11 bases not matched to a gene. Germline loops: CDR1 SNHLY, CDR2 FYNNEI. The CDR3 totals 15 residues. CDR3: CASSGQGQMGDEQFF. In nucleotides, the CDR3 is TGTGCCAGCAGCGGACAGGGGCAAATGGGGGATGAGCAGTTCTTC.

The chain combines TRBV6-5 with TRBJ2-3; 8 nucleotides match TRBD1. CDR3 length equals 17 residues. Germline values: CDR1 MNHEY, CDR2 SVGAGI. V trimming: 5 bases; J trimming: 0 bases; junction bases outside the gene matches: 10. The CDR3 loop is CASSPWTGLSSTDTQYF. CDR3 sequence (DNA): TGTGCCAGCAGTCCCTGGACAGGGCTTTCTAGCACAGATACGCAGTATTTT.